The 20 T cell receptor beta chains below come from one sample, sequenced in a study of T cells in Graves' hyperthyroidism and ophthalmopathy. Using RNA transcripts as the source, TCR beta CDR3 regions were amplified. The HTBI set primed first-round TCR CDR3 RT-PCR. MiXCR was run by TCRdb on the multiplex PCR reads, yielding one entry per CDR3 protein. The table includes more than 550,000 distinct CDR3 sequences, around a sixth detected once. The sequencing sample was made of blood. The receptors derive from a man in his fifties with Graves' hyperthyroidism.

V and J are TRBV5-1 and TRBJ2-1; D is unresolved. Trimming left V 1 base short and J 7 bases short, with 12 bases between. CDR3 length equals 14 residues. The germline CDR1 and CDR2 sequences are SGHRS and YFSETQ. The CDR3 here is CASSLTDEKNEQFF. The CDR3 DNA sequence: TGCGCCAGCAGCTTGACCGACGAGAAAAATGAGCAGTTCTTC.

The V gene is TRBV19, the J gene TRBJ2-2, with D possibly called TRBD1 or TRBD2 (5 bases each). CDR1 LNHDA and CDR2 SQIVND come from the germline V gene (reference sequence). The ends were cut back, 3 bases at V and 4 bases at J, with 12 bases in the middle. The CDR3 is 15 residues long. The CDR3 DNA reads TGTGCCAGTAGTATGAAGGGGACGGGCACCGGGGAGCTGTTTTTT. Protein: CASSMKGTGTGELFF.

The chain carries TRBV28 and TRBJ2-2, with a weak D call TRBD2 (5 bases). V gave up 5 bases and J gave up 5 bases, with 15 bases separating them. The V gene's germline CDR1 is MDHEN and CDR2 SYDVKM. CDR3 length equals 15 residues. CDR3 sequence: CASSPIGMFTGELFF. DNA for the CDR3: TGTGCCAGCAGTCCCATCGGGATGTTTACCGGGGAGCTGTTTTTT.

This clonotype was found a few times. The CDR3 sequence is CASSLVAGGQETQYF. The CDR3 nucleotides read TGCGCCAGCAGCTTGGTTGCGGGTGGCCAAGAGACCCAGTACTTC. The V and J genes are TRBV5-1 and TRBJ2-5, with a possible D match to TRBD2 (5 bases). The germline V and J ends were trimmed by 0 bases and 1 base, with 10 bases remaining between them. Germline loops: CDR1 SGHRS, CDR2 YFSETQ. This CDR3 comprises 15 residues.

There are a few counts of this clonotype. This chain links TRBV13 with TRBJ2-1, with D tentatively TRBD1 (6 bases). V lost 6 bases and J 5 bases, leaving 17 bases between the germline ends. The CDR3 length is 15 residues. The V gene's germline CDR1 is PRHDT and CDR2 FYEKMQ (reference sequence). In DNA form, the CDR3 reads TGTGCCAGCAGTCCTCAGCTCAGGGGCAACAATGAGCAGTTCTTC. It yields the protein CASSPQLRGNNEQFF.

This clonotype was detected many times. The CDR3 sequence is CASSKTGGGYNEQFF. CDR3 DNA sequence: TGTGCCAGCAGTAAGACAGGGGGTGGCTACAATGAGCAGTTCTTC. V and J are TRBV12-3 or TRBV12-4 and TRBJ2-1, with 9 bases fitting TRBD1. V was clipped by 5 bases and J by 3 bases; unmatched bases: 5. CDR3 length: 15 residues.

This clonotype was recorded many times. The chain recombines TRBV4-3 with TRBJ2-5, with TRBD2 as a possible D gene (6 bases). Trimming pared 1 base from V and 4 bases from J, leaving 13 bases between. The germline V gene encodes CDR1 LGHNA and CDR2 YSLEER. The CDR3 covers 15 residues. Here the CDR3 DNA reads TGCGCCAGCAGCCAAGGAACCAGGAGGGGAGAGACCCAGTACTTC. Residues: CASSQGTRRGETQYF.

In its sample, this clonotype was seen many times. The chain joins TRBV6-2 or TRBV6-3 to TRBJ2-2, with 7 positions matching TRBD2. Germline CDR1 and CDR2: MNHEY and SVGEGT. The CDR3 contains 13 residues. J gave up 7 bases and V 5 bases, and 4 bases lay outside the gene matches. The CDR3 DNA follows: TGTGCCAGCAGTAGGGAGGGCGTCGGGGAGCTGTTTTTT. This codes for CASSREGVGELFF.

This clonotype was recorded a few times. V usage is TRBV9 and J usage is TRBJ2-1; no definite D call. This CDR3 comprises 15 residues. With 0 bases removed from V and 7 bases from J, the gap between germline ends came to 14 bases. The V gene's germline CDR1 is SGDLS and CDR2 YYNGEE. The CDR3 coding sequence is TGTGCCAGCAGCGTAGGTGGAGCGATTAGAAATGAGCAGTTCTTC. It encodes CASSVGGAIRNEQFF. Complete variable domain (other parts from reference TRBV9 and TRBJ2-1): DSGVTQTPKHLITATGQRVTLRCSPRSGDLSVYWYQQSLDQGLQFLIQYYNGEERAKGNILERFSAQQFPDLHSELNLSSLELGDSALYFCASSVGGAIRNEQFFGPGTRLTVL.

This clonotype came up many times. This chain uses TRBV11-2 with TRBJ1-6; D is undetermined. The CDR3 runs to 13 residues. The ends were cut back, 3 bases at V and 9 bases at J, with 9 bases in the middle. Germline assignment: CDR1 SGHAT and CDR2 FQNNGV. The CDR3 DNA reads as TGTGCCAGCAGCTTCCAAGGGTCTTCACCCCTCCACTTT. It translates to CASSFQGSSPLHF.

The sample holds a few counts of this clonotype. The CDR3 coding sequence is TGTGCCAGCAGTCTATCTAGCGGGAGAAGCTATGAGACCCAGTACTTC. Amino acid sequence: CASSLSSGRSYETQYF. The V call is TRBV7-2, the J call TRBJ2-5; 10 bases agree with TRBD2. V was clipped by 6 bases and J by 5 bases; unmatched bases: 12. This CDR3 is 16 amino acids long. Germline V gives CDR1 SGHTA, CDR2 FQGNSA.

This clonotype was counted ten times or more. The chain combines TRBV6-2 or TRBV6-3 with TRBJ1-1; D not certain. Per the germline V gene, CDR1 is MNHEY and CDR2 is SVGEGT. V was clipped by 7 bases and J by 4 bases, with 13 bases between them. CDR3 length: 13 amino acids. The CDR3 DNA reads TGTGCCAGCATCGACACGTCGGGCACTGAAGCTTTCTTT. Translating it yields CASIDTSGTEAFF.

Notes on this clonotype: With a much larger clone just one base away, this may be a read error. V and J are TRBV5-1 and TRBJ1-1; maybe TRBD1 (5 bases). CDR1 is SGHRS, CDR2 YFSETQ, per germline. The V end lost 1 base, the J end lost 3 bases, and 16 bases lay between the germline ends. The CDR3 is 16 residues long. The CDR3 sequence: CASSLFEETVDTEAFF. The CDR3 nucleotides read TGCGCCAGCAGCTTGTTTGAGGAGACAGTGGACACTGAAGCTTTCTTT.

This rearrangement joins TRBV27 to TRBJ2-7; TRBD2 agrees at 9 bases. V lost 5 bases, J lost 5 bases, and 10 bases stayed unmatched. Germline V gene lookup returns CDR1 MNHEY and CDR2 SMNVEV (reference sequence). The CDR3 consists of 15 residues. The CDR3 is CASSPRLAETDEQYF. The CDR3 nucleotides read TGTGCCAGCAGTCCACGACTAGCGGAGACCGACGAGCAGTACTTC.

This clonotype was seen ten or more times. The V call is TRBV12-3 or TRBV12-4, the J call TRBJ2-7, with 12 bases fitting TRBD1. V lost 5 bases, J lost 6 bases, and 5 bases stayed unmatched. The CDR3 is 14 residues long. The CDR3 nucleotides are TGTGCCAGCAGTGAGGGACAGGGGGCTTTCGAGCAGTACTTC. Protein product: CASSEGQGAFEQYF.

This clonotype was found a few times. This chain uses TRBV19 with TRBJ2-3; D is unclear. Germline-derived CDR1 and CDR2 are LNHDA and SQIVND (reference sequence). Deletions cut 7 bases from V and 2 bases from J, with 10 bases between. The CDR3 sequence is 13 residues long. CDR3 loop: CASKVDFTDTQYF. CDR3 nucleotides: TGTGCCAGTAAGGTTGATTTCACAGATACGCAGTATTTT.

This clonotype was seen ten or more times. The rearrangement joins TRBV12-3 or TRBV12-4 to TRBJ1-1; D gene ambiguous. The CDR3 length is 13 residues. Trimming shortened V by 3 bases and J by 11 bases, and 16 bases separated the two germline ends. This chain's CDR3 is CASSFIGKDSAFF. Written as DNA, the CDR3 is TGTGCCAGCAGTTTTATAGGGAAAGATTCGGCTTTCTTT.

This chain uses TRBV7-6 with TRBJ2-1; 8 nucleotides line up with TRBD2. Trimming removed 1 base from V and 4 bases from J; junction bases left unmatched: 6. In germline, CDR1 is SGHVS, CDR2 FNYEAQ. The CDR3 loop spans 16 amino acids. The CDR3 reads CASSLGGGLGYNEQFF. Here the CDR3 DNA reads TGTGCCAGCAGCTTAGGCGGGGGACTAGGGTACAATGAGCAGTTCTTC.

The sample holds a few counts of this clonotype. This chain's CDR3 is CASSLGLSGNEQFF. The CDR3, as DNA: TGTGCCAGCAGCTTGGGACTTTCGGGCAATGAGCAGTTCTTC. This rearrangement joins TRBV5-4 to TRBJ2-1; D is uncertain. The CDR3 runs to 14 residues. Germline V lookup: CDR1 SGHNT, CDR2 YYREEE (reference sequence). Deletions cut 0 bases from V and 6 bases from J, with 10 bases between.

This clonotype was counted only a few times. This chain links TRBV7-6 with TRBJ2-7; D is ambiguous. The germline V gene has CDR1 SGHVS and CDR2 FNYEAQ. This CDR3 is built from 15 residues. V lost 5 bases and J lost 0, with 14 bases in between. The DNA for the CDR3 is TGTGCCAGCAGCCCTACAAGCCGCCACTCCTACGAGCAGTACTTC. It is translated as CASSPTSRHSYEQYF.